Listed below are T cell receptor beta chains from one sample, sequenced in a study of blood T cell repertoires in COVID-19. Profiling relied on immunoSEQ multiplex PCR, and the TCRdb table lists in-frame clones only, not all of them. The table has roughly 120,000 clones, 80% to 90% seen once. The sample consisted of peripheral blood. The receptors stem from a woman between 50 and 59 years old with acute or convalescent COVID-19. Each CDR3 is given with its conserved first and last residue. A D gene is named only where the DNA matches it firmly. Some rows mark clone size as missing; the rest say once, few, many or name a class of expanded clone.

V	size	D	J	CDR3	DNA
TRBV5-4	few	-	TRBJ1-1	CASSATGYTEAFF	TGTGCCAGCAGCGCCACAGGGTACACTGAAGCTTTCTTT
TRBV6-4	-	TRBD1	TRBJ1-1	CASRKQGTLNTEAFF	TGTGCCAGCAGAAAACAGGGGACGCTGAACACTGAAGCTTTCTTT
TRBV4-3	-	-	TRBJ2-2	CASSRRGSTGELFF	TGCGCCAGCAGCCGAAGGGGGAGCACCGGGGAGCTGTTTTTT
TRBV28	-	-	TRBJ1-1	CAATNFNGEAFF	TGTGCCGCGACAAACTTCAATGGTGAAGCTTTCTTT
TRBV15	-	-	TRBJ1-4	CATSRGPPGVINEKLFF	TGTGCCACCAGCAGAGGCCCGCCAGGGGTTATTAATGAAAAACTGTTTTTT
TRBV24-1	-	TRBD1	TRBJ2-1	CATSQGVAYNEQFF	TGTGCCACCAGTCAGGGGGTTGCCTACAATGAGCAGTTCTTC
TRBV5-6	once	-	TRBJ1-4	CASKSRGGTNEKLFF	TGTGCCAGCAAGTCCCGGGGGGGGACTAATGAAAAACTGTTTTTT
TRBV19	-	-	TRBJ1-5	CASSIGGVLVKQPQHF	TGTGCCAGTAGTATCGGGGGGGTGCTCGTCAAACAGCCCCAGCATTTT
TRBV28	-	TRBD1	TRBJ1-5	CASGRQGLVKPQHF	TGTGCCAGCGGTCGACAGGGGCTAGTTAAGCCCCAGCATTTT
TRBV6-5	-	-	TRBJ1-2	CASTGGIYSYGYTF	TGTGCCAGCACCGGCGGGATTTACAGCTATGGCTACACCTTC
TRBV28	-	-	TRBJ1-1	CASSSLGMDTEAFF	TGTGCCAGCAGCTCCCTCGGTATGGACACTGAAGCTTTCTTT
TRBV5-6	-	TRBD1	TRBJ2-2	CASATQGAWTGELFF	TGTGCCAGCGCCACTCAGGGGGCATGGACCGGGGAGCTGTTTTTT
TRBV6-6	-	TRBD2	TRBJ2-1	CASSYPGLASSEQFF	TGTGCCAGCAGTTACCCGGGACTAGCGTCAAGTGAGCAGTTCTTC
TRBV14	-	TRBD1	TRBJ2-7	CASSQYRGLYEQYF	TGTGCCAGCAGCCAATACAGGGGGCTATACGAGCAGTACTTC
TRBV18	-	-	TRBJ1-1	CASSPIVGDNTEAFF	TGTGCCAGCTCACCAATCGTAGGGGATAACACTGAAGCTTTCTTT
TRBV7-2	once	-	TRBJ1-3	CASSLERGNGNTIYF	TGTGCCAGCAGCTTAGAAAGGGGCAATGGAAACACCATATATTTT
TRBV12-3/TRBV12-4	once	-	TRBJ1-2	CASSPTPDRGYTF	TGTGCCAGCAGTCCAACACCAGACAGAGGCTACACCTTC
TRBV4-3	-	TRBD1	TRBJ2-7	CASSQDDRVGEQYF	TGCGCCAGCAGCCAAGATGACAGGGTGGGCGAGCAGTACTTC
TRBV30	-	TRBD1	TRBJ1-4	CAWSLGQGAEKLFF	TGTGCCTGGAGTTTAGGACAGGGTGCAGAAAAACTGTTTTTT
TRBV28	-	-	TRBJ1-3	CASSFFLPLSGNTIYF	TGTGCCAGCAGTTTCTTCTTGCCACTCTCTGGAAACACCATATATTTT
TRBV5-1	-	TRBD1	TRBJ2-3	CASSLITGGRDTQYF	TGCGCCAGCAGCTTGATAACAGGGGGCAGAGATACGCAGTATTTT
TRBV28	few	-	TRBJ1-2	CASSFRNYGYTF	TGTGCCAGCAGTTTCCGTAACTATGGCTACACCTTC
TRBV30	-	-	TRBJ1-2	CAWTLRGNTGGYTF	TGTGCCTGGACACTCAGGGGAAATACGGGTGGCTACACCTTC
TRBV28	-	TRBD1	TRBJ1-5	CASSQRAGQRNQPQHF	TGTGCCAGCAGTCAAAGGGCGGGACAGCGCAATCAGCCCCAGCATTTT
TRBV18	-	TRBD1	TRBJ1-1	CASSSSLGQVTEAFF	TGTGCCAGCTCATCTTCCTTGGGACAGGTAACTGAAGCTTTCTTT
TRBV30	-	-	TRBJ1-3	CAWSSTEESPGNTIYF	TGTGCCTGGAGTTCCACCGAGGAGTCTCCAGGAAACACCATATATTTT
TRBV11-2	-	-	TRBJ1-2	CASSLGQVREWRGGYTF	TGTGCCAGCAGCTTAGGACAAGTACGGGAGTGGCGGGGTGGCTACACCTTC
TRBV28	once	-	TRBJ1-2	CASRQTLYGYTF	TGTGCCAGCAGGCAGACTCTCTATGGCTACACCTTC
TRBV5-1	-	-	TRBJ1-1	CASSFRTDYTEAFF	TGCGCCAGCAGCTTCCGGACAGACTACACTGAAGCTTTCTTT
TRBV12-5	few	TRBD1	TRBJ1-2	CASGLVLDRDVSGYTF	TGTGCTAGTGGTTTGGTCCTCGACAGGGACGTCTCTGGCTACACCTTC
TRBV18	-	TRBD1	TRBJ1-3	CASSAGTDSGNTIYF	TGTGCCAGCTCAGCAGGGACAGACTCTGGAAACACCATATATTTT
TRBV7-6	-	TRBD1	TRBJ1-1	CASRSGTGNTEAFF	TGTGCCAGCCGGTCCGGGACAGGGAACACTGAAGCTTTCTTT
TRBV4-2	-	-	TRBJ1-5	CASSQDTRNQPQHF	TGTGCCAGCAGCCAGGACACCCGAAATCAGCCCCAGCATTTT
TRBV12-3/TRBV12-4	-	-	TRBJ1-1	CASTPRRVAEAFF	TGTGCCAGCACCCCACGGAGAGTGGCTGAAGCTTTCTTT
TRBV7-9	-	-	TRBJ1-2	CASTGYGRTRTFYGYTF	TGTGCCAGCACCGGGTACGGCCGGACACGGACCTTCTATGGCTACACCTTC
TRBV5-4	-	-	TRBJ2-1	CASSSPSESYGNEQFF	TGTGCCAGCAGCTCCCCCTCCGAGTCTTATGGCAATGAGCAGTTCTTC
TRBV28	-	-	TRBJ1-2	CASSLDSYGYTF	TGTGCCAGCAGTTTAGATAGCTATGGCTACACCTTC
TRBV11-2	-	-	TRBJ1-2	CASSASPRDRNYGYTF	TGTGCCAGCAGCGCCTCCCCCAGGGATAGAAACTATGGCTACACCTTC
TRBV28	-	TRBD1	TRBJ1-1	CASSPGTGVTEAFF	TGTGCCAGCAGTCCCGGGACAGGGGTCACTGAAGCTTTCTTT
TRBV4-3	-	TRBD2	TRBJ2-7	CASSQDRETSDEQYF	TGCGCCAGCAGCCAAGATCGGGAGACTAGCGACGAGCAGTACTTC
TRBV2	-	TRBD2	TRBJ2-7	CASKIGVAGGLEQYF	TGTGCCAGCAAAATAGGGGTGGCGGGGGGGCTCGAGCAGTACTTC
TRBV28	-	-	TRBJ1-5	CASREGSGQPQHF	TGTGCCAGCAGGGAGGGCTCGGGTCAGCCCCAGCATTTT
TRBV4-1	-	-	TRBJ1-2	CASSQDPGDYLGGYTF	TGCGCCAGCAGCCAAGATCCGGGGGACTATCTTGGGGGCTACACCTTC
TRBV19	-	-	TRBJ1-2	CASSPGGTRYGYTF	TGTGCCAGTAGTCCGGGGGGGACGAGGTATGGCTACACCTTC
TRBV28	-	-	TRBJ1-6	CASSVRVFNSPLHF	TGTGCCAGCAGTGTCCGGGTCTTTAATTCACCCCTCCACTTT
TRBV27	few	TRBD2	TRBJ2-7	CASSPIETSAVYEQYF	TGTGCCAGCAGTCCCATAGAGACTAGCGCGGTCTACGAGCAGTACTTC
TRBV4-3	-	TRBD2	TRBJ2-2	CASSWTSGTNTGELFF	TGCGCCAGCAGCTGGACTAGCGGGACCAACACCGGGGAGCTGTTTTTT